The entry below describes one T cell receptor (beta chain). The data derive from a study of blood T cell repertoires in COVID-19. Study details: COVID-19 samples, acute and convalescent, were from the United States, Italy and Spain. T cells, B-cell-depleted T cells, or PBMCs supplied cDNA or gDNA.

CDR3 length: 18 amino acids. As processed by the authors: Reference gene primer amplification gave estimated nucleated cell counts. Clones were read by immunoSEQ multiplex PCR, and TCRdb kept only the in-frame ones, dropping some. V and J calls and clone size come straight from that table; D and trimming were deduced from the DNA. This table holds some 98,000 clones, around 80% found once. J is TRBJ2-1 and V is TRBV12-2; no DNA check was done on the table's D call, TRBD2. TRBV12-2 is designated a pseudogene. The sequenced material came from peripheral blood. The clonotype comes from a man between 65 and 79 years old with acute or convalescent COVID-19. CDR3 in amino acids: CASRLVRLAGGHYNEQFF. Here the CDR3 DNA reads TGTGCAAGTCGCTTAGTTCGACTAGCGGGGGGGCATTACAATGAGCAGTTCTTC.